This entry concerns a single T cell receptor beta chain. This specimen comes from a study of beta chain features in type 1 diabetes. V lost 4 bases and J lost 5; bases outside the gene matches: 7. Germline V gene lookup returns CDR1 MGHRA and CDR2 YSYEKL. CDR3 length: 14 residues. Expressed TCRB transcripts were sequenced because the isolated RNA had all been reverse transcribed beforehand. TCRdb's table, derived via immunoSEQ multiplex PCR, lists solely in-frame clones and lacks some. The top ten hold around 2.5% of the sample, which has some 160,000 clones, roughly 9.1% seen once. Sequencing input: central memory CD4+ T cells from blood. This receptor was taken from a woman aged 18 to 35 in good health. The chain combines TRBV4-1 with TRBJ2-5; 7 bases align to TRBD2. In nucleotides, the CDR3 is TGCGCCAGCAGCCCTCGGGAGGCCGGTGAGACCCAGTACTTC. Amino acid sequence: CASSPREAGETQYF.